One and the same sample provided the 22 T cell receptor beta chains below, sequenced in a study of Ad26.COV2.S vaccination and SARS-CoV-2 variants. Repertoires were generated with immunoSEQ multiplex PCR, while TCRdb's copy carries only in-frame clones and drops some. This sample has a few hundred thousand clones, with about 88% found just once. Treatment here: over 15 received Ad26.COV2.S at low or high dose, single or two shots; several received placebo; per-sample allocation not given. Day 63 after the first injection of vaccine or placebo was the sampling time. The sequencing here drew on peripheral blood, taken in a trial of Ad26.COV2.S vaccine versus placebo. These receptors were obtained from a person between 18 and 65 years old who received the Ad26.COV2.S COVID-19 vaccine or a placebo.

The rearrangement joins TRBV3-1 (or the pseudogene TRBV3-2) to TRBJ1-1; 7 nucleotides align to TRBD1. This CDR3 is built from 13 residues. CDR1 LGHDT and CDR2 YNNKEL come from the germline V gene (reference sequence). Trimming at V came to 4 bases and at J to 11 bases, leaving 10 bases not matched to a gene. In nucleotides, the CDR3 is TGTGCCAGCAGCCCCAGGGACAGACGGTCGGCTTTCTTT. Its protein is CASSPRDRRSAFF.

The V and J genes are TRBV27 and TRBJ2-3; D gene uncertain. The CDR3 runs to 17 residues. V dropped 3 bases and J dropped 2 bases, with 18 bases sitting between them. Germline V lookup: CDR1 MNHEY, CDR2 SMNVEV (reference sequence). The chain's CDR3 is CASSLTDPRAYTDTQYF. CDR3 nucleotides: TGTGCCAGCAGTTTGACTGACCCGCGCGCCTACACAGATACGCAGTATTTT.

The chain couples TRBV27 to TRBJ2-7; TRBD2 matches 12 bases. Germline CDR1 reads MNHEY; CDR2 reads SMNVEV (reference sequence). With V trimmed by 11 bases and J by 2 bases, 4 bases remained unmatched. CDR3 length equals 13 residues. CDR3 bases: TGTGCCTCAGCTAGCGGGAGGGCCTACGAGCAGTACTTC. Translation: CASASGRAYEQYF.

In the case of this clone: This sample also contains other DNA sequences that code for the same CDR3. This chain links TRBV3-1 (or the pseudogene TRBV3-2) with TRBJ1-3, with D unresolved. V lost 5 bases, J lost 1 base, and 6 bases lay in between. CDR1 is LGHDT, CDR2 YNNKEL, per germline (reference sequence). The CDR3 is made up of 13 amino acids. CDR3 region: CASSRGSGNTIYF. DNA of the CDR3: TGTGCCAGCAGCAGAGGGTCTGGAAACACCATATATTTT.

The V gene is TRBV14, the J gene TRBJ1-6, with no clear D. Germline V gene sequence: CDR1 SGHDN, CDR2 FVKESK. V lost 4 bases and J 7 bases, leaving 11 bases between the germline ends. CDR3 size: 14 residues. In DNA, the CDR3 is TGTGCCAGCAGCCCCACTCCGCCCAATTCACCCCTCCACTTT. Translation gives CASSPTPPNSPLHF.

V gene TRBV19 combines with J gene TRBJ2-7; D gene uncertain. Trimming stripped 6 bases from V and 2 bases from J, with 8 bases between. The germline CDR1 and CDR2 sequences are LNHDA and SQIVND (reference sequence). CDR3 length equals 12 residues. CDR3 coding DNA: TGTGCCAGTAGAGTTAGCCCCTACGAGCAGTACTTC. Protein: CASRVSPYEQYF.

This sequence joins TRBV6-5 and TRBJ1-2, with D unclear. This CDR3 contains 11 residues. Germline V gives CDR1 MNHEY, CDR2 SVGAGI. The V and J ends lost 6 bases and 8 bases respectively, with 10 bases between them. The DNA of the CDR3 is TGTGCCAGCAGACTTCGGGAAGGCTACACCTTC. Its translation is CASRLREGYTF.

The J gene is TRBJ1-2, the V gene TRBV6-1; D may be TRBD1 (5 bases). V was pared by 3 bases and J by 2 bases, with 10 bases between. The CDR3 is made up of 14 amino acids. The V gene's germline CDR1 is MNHNS and CDR2 SASEGT. The CDR3 loop reads CASSENGGNYGYTF. The CDR3 nucleotides read TGTGCCAGCAGTGAGAACGGGGGAAACTATGGCTACACCTTC.

CDR3 region: CASWEVAGELFF. The CDR3 nucleotides read TGTGCCAGCTGGGAGGTCGCCGGGGAGCTGTTTTTT. The chain uses TRBV28 and TRBJ2-2, with a possible D match to TRBD2 (6 bases). The CDR3 length is 12 residues. V was pared by 8 bases and J by 6 bases, with 10 bases between. From germline, CDR1 is MDHEN and CDR2 SYDVKM.

The chain employs TRBV13 and TRBJ2-7; D not certain. The CDR3 spans 14 residues. The V gene lost 3 bases and the J gene lost 0 bases, with 9 bases spanning the gap. Germline assignment: CDR1 PRHDT and CDR2 FYEKMQ (reference sequence). In DNA, the CDR3 is TGTGCCAGCAGCTTGGGCGGTAACTCCTACGAGCAGTACTTC. This translates into CASSLGGNSYEQYF. Full variable domain (remainder filled in from reference TRBV13 and TRBJ2-7): AAGVIQSPRHLIKEKRETATLKCYPIPRHDTVYWYQQGPGQDPQFLISFYEKMQSDKGSIPDRFSAQQFSDYHSELNMSSLELGDSALYFCASSLGGNSYEQYFGPGTRLTVT.

This chain connects TRBV6-2 or TRBV6-3 to TRBJ1-1; perhaps TRBD1 as D (6 bases). Germline V lookup: CDR1 MNHEY, CDR2 SVGEGT. V lost 0 bases and J lost 7, with 18 bases in between. This CDR3 has 16 amino acids. CDR3 sequence (DNA): TGTGCCAGCAGTTACTCGCCAGGGGTTAACAAGGTTGAAGCTTTCTTT. It encodes CASSYSPGVNKVEAFF.

This clone was counted a single time. The V call is TRBV28, the J call TRBJ1-5, with TRBD1 as a possible D gene (6 bases). The CDR3 is 17 residues long. The V gene lost 3 bases and the J gene lost 2 bases, with 17 bases spanning the gap. The germline gives CDR1 MDHEN, CDR2 SYDVKM. Here the CDR3 DNA reads TGTGCCAGCAGTTTTCGCGTTTCCAGGGGTGGCAATCAGCCCCAGCATTTT. Translation: CASSFRVSRGGNQPQHF.

The chain has TRBV5-1 and TRBJ2-1, with 7 nucleotides matching TRBD1. The CDR3 length is 12 residues. V shed 4 bases and J 10 bases; nucleotides not matched to a gene: 5. Germline V lookup: CDR1 SGHRS, CDR2 YFSETQ. DNA for the CDR3: TGCGCCAGCAGCGTAGGGGGCAGGGAGCAGTTCTTC. It specifies CASSVGGREQFF.

The V and J genes are TRBV5-6 and TRBJ1-5; 9 bases agree with TRBD1. Per germline, CDR1 SGHDT and CDR2 YYEEEE. The trim removed 2 bases at V and 7 bases at J, leaving 7 bases unmatched. This CDR3 spans 15 amino acids. CDR3 sequence: CASSFGGTGRQPQHF. In DNA, the CDR3 is TGTGCCAGCAGCTTTGGTGGGACAGGGAGGCAGCCCCAGCATTTT.

The V gene is TRBV13, the J gene TRBJ2-6, with D hard to call. The V end was cut by 1 base, the J end by 10 bases, with 2 bases between. This CDR3 has 11 amino acids. Germline V gene data show CDR1 as PRHDT and CDR2 as FYEKMQ (reference sequence). CDR3 protein: CASSLDNVLTF. In DNA, the CDR3 is TGTGCCAGCAGCTTAGATAACGTCCTGACTTTC.

The chain has TRBV5-5 and TRBJ2-7; TRBD2 agrees at 9 bases. V was pared by 2 bases and J by 4 bases, with 7 bases of the junction left unmatched. From germline, CDR1 is SGHKS and CDR2 YYEKEE (reference sequence). The CDR3 contains 15 residues. In DNA form, the CDR3 reads TGTGCCAGCAGCTTAATAGCGGGAGTGGGGTACGAGCAGTACTTC. Amino acid sequence: CASSLIAGVGYEQYF.

The V and J genes are TRBV7-2 and TRBJ2-3; possible D gene TRBD1, 5 bases. This CDR3 comprises 14 residues. The V gene lost 3 bases and the J gene lost 4 bases, with 11 bases spanning the gap. CDR1 is SGHTA and CDR2 is FQGNSA in the germline V gene. The CDR3 nucleotides are TGTGCCAGCAGCTTGAGACAGATTGCAGATACGCAGTATTTT. Protein: CASSLRQIADTQYF.

This chain joins TRBV4-2 and TRBJ1-3, with D unclear. V was cut by 0 bases and J by 0 bases, with 9 bases left in between. From germline, CDR1 is LGHNA and CDR2 YNFKEQ. The CDR3 runs to 16 residues. CDR3 sequence reads: CASSQEPRLSGNTIYF. The CDR3, as DNA: TGTGCCAGCAGCCAAGAACCCCGTCTCTCTGGAAACACCATATATTTT.

The chain joins TRBV24-1 to TRBJ2-1; 9 positions agree with TRBD2. The CDR3 consists of 14 residues. Germline assignment: CDR1 KGHDR and CDR2 SFDVKD. V shed 9 bases and J 4 bases; nucleotides not matched to a gene: 6. CDR3 bases: TGTGCCACCGTAGCGGGAGCGGGGTACAATGAGCAGTTCTTC. Its translation is CATVAGAGYNEQFF.

The chain joins TRBV4-2 to TRBJ1-3, with a possible D match to TRBD1 (5 bases). The V end was cut by 3 bases, the J end by 11 bases, with 20 bases between. The CDR3 covers 15 residues. Germline V gene sequence: CDR1 LGHNA, CDR2 YNFKEQ. DNA for the CDR3: TGTGCCAGCAGCCAGGATTCGGAGGGACTTAGGGCCATATATTTT. Its translation is CASSQDSEGLRAIYF.

This rearrangement joins TRBV5-4 to TRBJ2-3; 11 bases align to TRBD2. The junction had 7 bases not matched to a gene; V was cut back by 2 bases and J by 2 bases. The CDR3 totals 17 residues. The germline V gene has CDR1 SGHNT and CDR2 YYREEE (reference sequence). As DNA, the CDR3 is TGTGCCAGCAGCTTACCTAGCGGGGGGAGGGACACAGATACGCAGTATTTT. Translated: CASSLPSGGRDTDTQYF.

The chain carries TRBV4-3 and TRBJ1-2; 7 positions match TRBD1. With V trimmed by 1 base and J by 5 bases, 7 bases remained unmatched. CDR3 size: 15 residues. Germline V gene sequence: CDR1 LGHNA, CDR2 YSLEER. CDR3 residues: CASSQAPRQGYGYTF. As DNA, the CDR3 is TGCGCCAGCAGCCAAGCCCCGAGACAGGGATATGGCTACACCTTC.